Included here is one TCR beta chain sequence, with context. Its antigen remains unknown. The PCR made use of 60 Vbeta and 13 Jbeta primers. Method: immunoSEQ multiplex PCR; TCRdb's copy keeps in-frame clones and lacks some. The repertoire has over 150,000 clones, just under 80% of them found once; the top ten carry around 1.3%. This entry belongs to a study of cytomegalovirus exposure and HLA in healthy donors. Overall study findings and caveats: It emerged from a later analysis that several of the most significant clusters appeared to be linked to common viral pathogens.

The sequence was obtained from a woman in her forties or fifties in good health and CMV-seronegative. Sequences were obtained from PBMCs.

The CDR3 protein is CATQAGSSYNEQFF. CDR3 sequence (DNA): TGTGCCACCCAGGCGGGAAGCTCCTACAATGAGCAGTTCTTC. V usage is TRBV13 and J usage is TRBJ2-1; D is perhaps TRBD2 (6 bases). Germline V gene sequence: CDR1 PRHDT, CDR2 FYEKMQ (reference sequence). V was cut by 10 bases and J by 0 bases, with 13 bases left in between. This CDR3 region has 14 residues.